This TCR beta chain originates from a study of blood T cell repertoires in COVID-19. The table came from immunoSEQ multiplex PCR; TCRdb's copy has only in-frame clones and leaves some out. The sample holds over 250,000 clones, approximately 86% seen once. This TCR was sampled from a man between 35 and 55 years old who had recovered from COVID-19. The source material was peripheral blood.

In DNA, the CDR3 is TGTGCCAGCAGCCTGGGACTAGCGGTACGAGAGACCCAGTACTTC. Translation gives CASSLGLAVRETQYF. The rearrangement joins TRBV11-3 to TRBJ2-5, with 11 nucleotides matching TRBD2. The CDR3 covers 15 residues. Per the germline V gene, CDR1 is SGHNT and CDR2 is YENEEA. J was trimmed by 4 bases and V by 5 bases; bases with no gene match: 6.